These 21 T cell receptor beta chains were sequenced from one sample in a study of naive and memory T cell subsets. The beta constant-region primer was an equimolar mix of two oligonucleotides covering TRBC1 and TRBC2. Four rounds of PCR amplified the ligated cDNA using nested alpha and beta constant-region primers plus SP2. TCRdb recomputed calls from the UMI-ligation and nested PCR reads with MiXCR, one row per CDR3 protein. The data show about 120,000 distinct CDR3 sequences, 35% to 40% seen once. Sequenced sample: central memory CD4+ T cells from blood. The receptors here all came from a human donor in good health.

This chain uses TRBV19 with TRBJ2-7; 11 bases line up with TRBD2. The CDR3 is made up of 17 amino acids. CDR1 is LNHDA and CDR2 is SQIVND in the germline V gene (reference sequence). V trimming: 6 bases; J trimming: 0 bases; junction bases outside the gene matches: 10. This CDR3 is CASSAGTSGVLSYEQYF. The DNA for the CDR3 is TGTGCCAGTAGCGCCGGGACTAGCGGAGTCCTCTCCTACGAGCAGTACTTC.

This clonotype was recorded only once. CDR3 loop: CASKGWQRTEAFF. The CDR3 bases are TGTGCCAGCAAGGGGTGGCAGAGGACTGAAGCTTTCTTT. The chain is built from TRBV27 and TRBJ1-1, with D perhaps matching TRBD1 (5 bases). In germline, CDR1 is MNHEY, CDR2 SMNVEV (reference sequence). Deletions cut 7 bases from V and 5 bases from J, with 14 bases between. This CDR3 contains 13 residues.

The DNA of the CDR3 is TGTGCCACCAGCAGAGTTCGACAAGGGAAAAACATTCAGTACTTC. Translating gives CATSRVRQGKNIQYF. The chain is built from TRBV15 and TRBJ2-4; D unclear. Germline CDR1 and CDR2: LNHNV and YYDKDF (reference sequence). The length of the CDR3 is 15 residues. Deletions cut 1 base from V and 4 bases from J, with 11 bases between.

This rearrangement joins TRBV29-1 to TRBJ1-1; D is unresolved. Germline loops: CDR1 SQVTM, CDR2 ANQGSEA. The V gene lost 7 bases and the J gene lost 1 base, with 10 bases spanning the gap. This CDR3 spans 12 amino acids. CDR3 in amino acids: CSAEWGNTEAFF. CDR3 DNA: TGCAGCGCCGAGTGGGGGAACACTGAAGCTTTCTTT.

V is TRBV20-1 and J is TRBJ1-6, with 10 bases aligning to TRBD1. After removal of 6 bases from V and 7 bases from J, the junction contained 3 bases not matched to a gene. Looked up from germline, CDR1 is DFQATT and CDR2 is SNEGSKA (reference sequence). This CDR3 comprises 13 residues. In DNA, the CDR3 is TGCAGTGCCGGGGACAGGGGAAATTCACCCCTCCACTTT. Translated, it gives CSAGDRGNSPLHF.

This clonotype was counted between two and nine times. The chain employs TRBV3-1 and TRBJ2-5; 9 bases are shared with TRBD2. The V segment lost 2 bases and the J segment 4 bases; nucleotides outside the gene matches: 8. Germline CDR1 is LGHDT and CDR2 is YNNKEL (reference sequence). The CDR3 runs 16 residues. CDR3 loop: CASSQSAGGPGETQYF. CDR3 DNA sequence: TGTGCCAGCAGCCAATCCGCGGGAGGGCCGGGAGAGACCCAGTACTTC.

The gene calls are TRBV5-1 and TRBJ2-7, with a tentative D call TRBD2 (6 bases). This CDR3 has 14 residues. V shed 4 bases and J shed 1 base, with 12 bases lying between them. The germline gives CDR1 SGHRS, CDR2 YFSETQ. In DNA form, the CDR3 reads TGCGCCAGCAGCCGGGCGGGAACTTCCTACGAGCAGTACTTC. Translation: CASSRAGTSYEQYF.

A few counts support this clonotype. This chain uses TRBV11-2 with TRBJ2-2; D gene ambiguous. The CDR3 runs to 14 residues. Germline V lookup: CDR1 SGHAT, CDR2 FQNNGV. Deletions cut 1 base from V and 4 bases from J, with 7 bases between. In DNA, the CDR3 is TGTGCCAGCAGCTTAGTTAGGGCCACCGGGGAGCTGTTTTTT. Translation: CASSLVRATGELFF.

The CDR3 nucleotides read TGCAGCCATTGGGGGGGAAGAGTGGGGACAGATACGCAGTATTTT. It specifies CSHWGGRVGTDTQYF. The chain uses TRBV29-1 and TRBJ2-3; 7 nucleotides line up with TRBD2. The ends lost 8 bases at V and 3 bases at J; junction bases unmatched: 14. Looked up from germline, CDR1 is SQVTM and CDR2 is ANQGSEA. This CDR3 is built from 15 residues.

This chain uses TRBV12-3 or TRBV12-4 with TRBJ1-2; 8 nucleotides align to TRBD1. V gave up 4 bases and J gave up 3 bases; unmatched junction bases: 7. The CDR3 spans 15 residues. This CDR3 reads CASSYGQGGYYGYTF. CDR3 sequence (DNA): TGTGCCAGCAGTTACGGACAGGGCGGCTACTATGGCTACACCTTC.

The chain couples TRBV9 to TRBJ2-3; 12 nucleotides match TRBD2. In germline, CDR1 is SGDLS, CDR2 YYNGEE. The CDR3 loop spans 17 amino acids. The junction had 9 bases not matched to a gene; V was cut back by 4 bases and J by 3 bases. The CDR3 here is CASSSAALAGGTDTQYF. The CDR3 nucleotides are TGTGCCAGCAGCTCAGCCGCCCTAGCGGGAGGGACAGATACGCAGTATTTT.

This rearrangement joins TRBV20-1 to TRBJ1-1; no clear D gene. Deletions cut 6 bases from V and 1 base from J, with 12 bases between. The CDR3 is 13 residues long. Germline V gene lookup returns CDR1 DFQATT and CDR2 SNEGSKA (reference sequence). The CDR3 protein is CSARQFENTEAFF. The CDR3 nucleotides read TGCAGTGCGCGTCAATTTGAGAACACTGAAGCTTTCTTT.

This clonotype was observed a handful of times. The chain couples TRBV29-1 to TRBJ2-7; D gene uncertain. Between the trimmed V and J ends, which lost 0 bases and 1 base, there was a span of 7 bases. CDR3 size: 13 residues. The germline V gene has CDR1 SQVTM and CDR2 ANQGSEA. The chain's CDR3 is CSVEDPGSYEQYF. The CDR3, as DNA: TGCAGCGTTGAAGATCCCGGTTCCTACGAGCAGTACTTC.

CDR3 protein: CAWSAGSSSTDTQYF. The CDR3 coding sequence is TGTGCCTGGAGTGCCGGGTCCTCTAGCACAGATACGCAGTATTTT. The chain carries TRBV30 and TRBJ2-3; D unresolved. The germline V and J ends were trimmed by 1 base and 0 bases, with 11 bases remaining between them. CDR1 and CDR2 (germline): GTSNPN, SVGIG (reference sequence). This CDR3 comprises 15 residues.

The genes are TRBV18 and TRBJ2-1; 8 bases are a match to TRBD2. CDR1 and CDR2 from the germline V gene are KGHSH and LQKENI. J was trimmed by 8 bases and V by 6 bases; bases with no gene match: 12. CDR3 size: 15 residues. The CDR3 region is CASSSIGLALHEQFF. CDR3 coding DNA: TGTGCCAGCTCCTCTATAGGACTAGCATTACATGAGCAGTTCTTC.

The rearrangement links TRBV27 to TRBJ2-5; unclear D gene. CDR3 length: 15 residues. Looked up from germline, CDR1 is MNHEY and CDR2 is SMNVEV (reference sequence). Trimming removed 2 bases at V and 3 bases at J, with 13 bases between. This CDR3 is CASSLRVDVKETQYF. For the CDR3, the DNA is TGTGCCAGCAGTTTAAGAGTGGACGTAAAAGAGACCCAGTACTTC.

The CDR3 DNA reads TGTGCCAGCAGCCCACCGGACAGAGCCTACGAGCAGTACTTC. This sequence encodes CASSPPDRAYEQYF. This chain links TRBV3-1 with TRBJ2-7; D may be TRBD1 (6 bases). Germline values: CDR1 LGHDT, CDR2 YNNKEL (reference sequence). This CDR3 has 14 residues. V shed 4 bases and J shed 2 bases, with 12 bases lying between them.

A few counts support this clonotype. The rearrangement uses TRBV11-3 and TRBJ2-1, with D uncertain. This CDR3 comprises 14 residues. CDR1 is SGHNT and CDR2 is YENEEA in the germline V gene. V was clipped by 0 bases and J by 5 bases, with 8 bases between them. CDR3 protein: CASSLDDVNNEQFF. CDR3 sequence (DNA): TGTGCCAGCAGCTTAGATGATGTAAACAATGAGCAGTTCTTC.

V is TRBV29-1 and J is TRBJ2-1, with 11 bases fitting TRBD1. Germline V lookup: CDR1 SQVTM, CDR2 ANQGSEA. CDR3 length: 14 amino acids. Trimming took 4 bases from V and 5 from J; bases not matched to a gene: 4. The CDR3 here is CSVVSDRGHNEQFF. In nucleotides, the CDR3 is TGCAGCGTTGTCTCGGACAGGGGGCACAATGAGCAGTTCTTC.

V and J are TRBV7-8 and TRBJ2-6, with unresolved D. This CDR3 comprises 17 residues. The V end lost 5 bases, the J end lost 1 base, and 15 bases lay between the germline ends. Per germline, CDR1 SGHVS and CDR2 FQNEAQ. CDR3 sequence reads: CASSPRARLSGANVLTF. In nucleotides, the CDR3 is TGTGCCAGCAGCCCCCGGGCCCGATTATCTGGGGCCAACGTCCTGACTTTC.

This chain links TRBV19 with TRBJ1-2, with 8 bases lining up with TRBD1. Trimming cost V 9 bases and J 8 bases; bases outside gene matches: 17. There are 15 residues in the CDR3. In germline, CDR1 is LNHDA, CDR2 SQIVND (reference sequence). CDR3 DNA: TGTGCCAGCATGAGCACTAGACAGGGGAGGAGCGGCTACACCTTC. Translated: CASMSTRQGRSGYTF.